These 23 T cell receptor beta chains share one sample of origin, sequenced in a study of T-cell memory formation after mild COVID-19. TCRdb called the 5' RACE reads again in MiXCR, with one record for every CDR3 protein. The data show about 170,000 distinct CDR3 sequences, roughly 13% seen once. The sample consisted of PBMCs or a T cell subset sorted from them (not recorded which). These receptors all come from a man in his late teens or twenties who had mild COVID-19 (a few samples of this study predate the infection). Cell type and time point are not known.

CDR3 sequence reads: CASRPGLQGQPQHF. CDR3 DNA sequence: TGTGCCAGCAGACCGGGGTTGCAGGGTCAGCCCCAGCATTTT. V gene TRBV28 combines with J gene TRBJ1-5; D may be TRBD1 (5 bases). The V end lost 6 bases, the J end lost 6 bases, and 15 bases lay between the germline ends. This CDR3 has 14 residues. Germline values: CDR1 MDHEN, CDR2 SYDVKM.

This chain links TRBV6-2 or TRBV6-3 with TRBJ2-3; D remains unclear. The CDR3 extends over 17 amino acids. Germline loops: CDR1 MNHEY, CDR2 SVGEGT. Between the trimmed V and J ends, which lost 2 bases and 6 bases, there was a span of 21 bases. Written as DNA, the CDR3 is TGTGCCAGCAGTTACGGCCCTTGGCAGAGGAAAAGGGATACGCAGTATTTT. Protein sequence: CASSYGPWQRKRDTQYF.

In this sample, this clonotype turned up a few times. The chain has TRBV11-2 and TRBJ2-1; D gene ambiguous. Trimming cost V 5 bases and J 4 bases, with 12 bases left between them. This CDR3 is 14 amino acids long. Germline CDR1 and CDR2: SGHAT and FQNNGV. The DNA for the CDR3 is TGTGCCAGCAGCAAGGCGCCGTCATACAATGAGCAGTTCTTC. Residues: CASSKAPSYNEQFF.

The genes are TRBV27 and TRBJ1-4, with 8 positions matching TRBD1. CDR1 is MNHEY, CDR2 SMNVEV, per germline (reference sequence). V dropped 5 bases and J dropped 8; count of bases not matched to a gene: 4. The CDR3 contains 13 residues. CDR3 in DNA: TGTGCCAGCAGTCGACAGGGGTGGGAAAAACTGTTTTTT. Translating it yields CASSRQGWEKLFF.

This chain links TRBV12-3 or TRBV12-4 with TRBJ1-1, with D maybe TRBD1 (5 bases). V gave up 2 bases and J gave up 1 base, with 11 bases separating them. The CDR3 contains 15 residues. The CDR3 loop is CASSLLGTENTEAFF. The CDR3 DNA reads TGTGCCAGCAGTTTACTGGGGACGGAGAACACTGAAGCTTTCTTT.

The chain links TRBV24-1 to TRBJ2-2; 9 positions agree with TRBD2. The CDR3 runs to 15 residues. The germline gives CDR1 KGHDR, CDR2 SFDVKD. V shed 10 bases and J 6 bases; nucleotides not matched to a gene: 11. The CDR3 loop is CATAERGASPGELFF. DNA of the CDR3: TGTGCCACGGCGGAGCGGGGGGCCAGCCCCGGGGAGCTGTTTTTT.

The J gene is TRBJ2-2, the V gene TRBV4-1; tentative D call: TRBD1 (6 bases). CDR3 size: 15 residues. Trimming shortened V by 4 bases and J by 4 bases, and 13 bases separated the two germline ends. CDR1 and CDR2 from the germline V gene are MGHRA and YSYEKL. CDR3 coding DNA: TGCGCCAGCAGCCGACTCGGGACAACCACCGGGGAGCTGTTTTTT. Its protein is CASSRLGTTTGELFF.

This sequence joins TRBV7-2 and TRBJ2-7; tentative D call: TRBD1 (6 bases). The germline gives CDR1 SGHTA, CDR2 FQGNSA. The CDR3 runs 15 residues. Trimming stripped 5 bases from V and 5 bases from J, with 19 bases between. CDR3 protein: CASSLEAGVVHEQYF. In DNA form, the CDR3 reads TGTGCCAGCAGCCTCGAAGCAGGGGTTGTCCACGAGCAGTACTTC.

V and J are TRBV4-3 and TRBJ2-3; D tentatively fits TRBD1 or TRBD2 (5 bases each). Trimming cost V 5 bases and J 4 bases, with 22 bases left between them. The CDR3 has 17 residues. Germline V gene sequence: CDR1 LGHNA, CDR2 YSLEER. CDR3 region: CASSSKIASRDPDTQYF. As DNA, the CDR3 is TGCGCCAGCAGCTCCAAGATAGCTAGCAGGGATCCAGATACGCAGTATTTT.

The chain has TRBV20-1 and TRBJ2-5; 9 bases map to TRBD1. The J segment lost 6 bases and the V segment lost 3 bases, leaving 2 bases of the junction unmatched. The CDR3 has 12 amino acids. The germline gives CDR1 DFQATT, CDR2 SNEGSKA (reference sequence). The CDR3 sequence is CSASGQGKTQYF. For the CDR3, the DNA is TGCAGTGCTAGTGGACAGGGGAAGACCCAGTACTTC.

This clonotype turned up a few times. Here the CDR3 reads CASSFLLRGSNQPQHF. DNA of the CDR3: TGTGCCAGCAGTTTCCTTCTTCGGGGTAGCAATCAGCCCCAGCATTTT. The chain recombines TRBV28 with TRBJ1-5; unclear D gene. Germline assignment: CDR1 MDHEN and CDR2 SYDVKM. V shed 3 bases and J shed 0 bases, with 12 bases lying between them. The CDR3 is 16 amino acids.

This clonotype was seen once. The chain recombines TRBV5-6 with TRBJ2-1; 7 bases are a match to TRBD2. Germline trimming cut 0 bases from V and 8 bases from J; bases unmatched to any gene: 8. Per germline, CDR1 SGHDT and CDR2 YYEEEE. The CDR3 extends over 15 amino acids. The CDR3 is CASSLETSPRHEQFF. DNA of the CDR3: TGTGCCAGCAGCTTGGAGACTAGCCCTCGACATGAGCAGTTCTTC.

V and J are TRBV5-1 and TRBJ2-3, with 7 bases matching TRBD1. The CDR3 loop spans 16 amino acids. Unmatched junction bases numbered 9, after V lost 2 bases and J lost 3 bases. Germline CDR1 reads SGHRS; CDR2 reads YFSETQ. The CDR3 DNA follows: TGCGCCAGCAGCTTACAAAACAGGGGAAGAACAGATACGCAGTATTTT. Protein product: CASSLQNRGRTDTQYF.

This clonotype was detected only a few times. The chain joins TRBV6-5 to TRBJ1-6; no reliable D call. Trimming pared 5 bases from V and 6 bases from J, leaving 17 bases between. This CDR3 is built from 16 residues. Germline V gives CDR1 MNHEY, CDR2 SVGAGI. Here the CDR3 reads CASSVLIRKGNSPLHF. The DNA for the CDR3 is TGTGCCAGCAGTGTACTCATCAGGAAGGGTAATTCACCCCTCCACTTT.

The sample holds a few counts of this clonotype. The chain couples TRBV7-2 to TRBJ1-1; D is perhaps TRBD1 (6 bases). V lost 3 bases to trimming and J lost 5 bases, with 31 bases between them. Germline CDR1 reads SGHTA; CDR2 reads FQGNSA. This CDR3 spans 20 amino acids. CDR3 nucleotide sequence: TGTGCCAGCAGCTTGGCCTCGACAGGAAGGGAGGGTCTGGGTTCGACTGAAGCTTTCTTT. It yields the protein CASSLASTGREGLGSTEAFF.

This clonotype was seen repeatedly, ten times or more. The rearrangement uses TRBV27 and TRBJ1-2; D might be TRBD1 (5 bases). This CDR3 has 15 residues. The V gene's germline CDR1 is MNHEY and CDR2 SMNVEV (reference sequence). Trimming removed 4 bases from V and 8 bases from J, with 20 bases in between. CDR3 bases: TGTGCCAGCAGTTCCGGTGACAGCCTAAAGGGGGGCTACACCTTC. Protein product: CASSSGDSLKGGYTF.

This clonotype was seen more than once but under ten times. The rearrangement links TRBV5-5 to TRBJ1-5; D ambiguous. The CDR3 sequence is 12 residues long. CDR1 and CDR2 from the germline V gene are SGHKS and YYEKEE (reference sequence). V was cut by 4 bases and J by 8 bases, with 10 bases left in between. The CDR3 reads CASSPSLEPQHF. DNA of the CDR3: TGTGCCAGCAGCCCCTCCCTGGAGCCCCAGCATTTT.

As regards this clonotype: A much larger clonotype is one base distant, so this may be a read error. This chain connects TRBV5-1 to TRBJ2-3, with 7 positions matching TRBD1. Losses at the gene ends were 4 bases for V and 2 bases for J; bases not matched to a gene: 4. The germline CDR1 and CDR2 sequences are SGHRS and YFSETQ. The CDR3 contains 14 residues. In DNA form, the CDR3 reads TGCGCCAGCAGCCCAGGACAGGACACAGATACGCAGTATTTT. Encoded protein: CASSPGQDTDTQYF.

The rearrangement joins TRBV6-2 or TRBV6-3 to TRBJ1-1, with 7 bases identical to TRBD1. The CDR3 contains 13 residues. Germline loops: CDR1 MNHEY, CDR2 SVGEGT. The V gene end was trimmed by 5 bases and the J gene end by 2 bases; junction bases not matched to a gene: 2. The chain's CDR3 is CASSRQGNTEAFF. CDR3 DNA: TGTGCCAGCAGTCGACAGGGAAACACTGAAGCTTTCTTT.

The V and J genes are TRBV9 and TRBJ2-3; D gene unclear. The CDR3 loop spans 14 amino acids. The germline CDR1 and CDR2 sequences are SGDLS and YYNGEE. V was pared by 0 bases and J by 5 bases, with 10 bases between. The CDR3 DNA reads as TGTGCCAGCAGCGTAGATGGGTTCCAAGATACGCAGTATTTT. This translates into CASSVDGFQDTQYF.

This clonotype showed up just a few times. V usage is TRBV20-1 and J usage is TRBJ2-5, with a possible D match to TRBD2 (5 bases). The germline gives CDR1 DFQATT, CDR2 SNEGSKA (reference sequence). Trimming stripped 5 bases from V and 5 bases from J, with 15 bases between. This CDR3 contains 13 residues. The CDR3 DNA follows: TGCAGTGCTTCCGAGCGGTCCAGGGAGACCCAGTACTTC. It yields the protein CSASERSRETQYF.

The table lists this clonotype with a few counts. This rearrangement joins TRBV7-2 to TRBJ2-1; 15 bases are a match to TRBD2. Germline V lookup: CDR1 SGHTA, CDR2 FQGNSA. After removal of 1 base from V and 12 bases from J, the junction contained 7 bases not matched to a gene. CDR3 size: 16 residues. In DNA form, the CDR3 reads TGTGCCAGCAGCTTAGTGTCTGGGACTAGCGGGGGGATGCAGTTCTTC. Amino acid sequence: CASSLVSGTSGGMQFF.

In nucleotides, the CDR3 is TGTGCCACCAGCGACCAGGGCGAGGACACCGGGGAGCTGTTTTTT. This encodes CATSDQGEDTGELFF. The chain employs TRBV24-1 and TRBJ2-2; D might be TRBD1 (5 bases). CDR1 and CDR2 from the germline V gene are KGHDR and SFDVKD. The V end was cut by 7 bases, the J end by 3 bases, with 14 bases between. The CDR3 spans 15 residues.